Below are 25 T cell receptor beta chains sequenced from a single sample in a study of TIL therapy for anti-PD-1-resistant metastatic lung cancer. The libraries were made with immunoSEQ v3. The protocol was immunoSEQ multiplex PCR, while the TCRdb copy is restricted to in-frame clones and leaves out a portion. Here the sample spans about 52,000 clones, around 80% being singletons. Specified time point: pre-treatment sample, taken before nivolumab and TIL therapy. This specimen was blood, taken at baseline. These TCRs come from a woman aged 25 to 80 with non-small cell lung cancer.

This rearrangement joins TRBV4-3 to TRBJ2-5; 11 bases are a match to TRBD2. The end of the DNA fits TRBJ2-7 better, so the J call may be wrong. The length of the CDR3 is 15 residues. Germline CDR1 LGHNA, CDR2 YSLEER. The CDR3 loop is CASSQDPSGGYEQYF. The CDR3, as DNA: TGCGCCAGCAGCCAAGATCCTAGCGGGGGGTACGAGCAGTACTTC.

The chain recombines TRBV4-1 with TRBJ1-5; D remains ambiguous. This CDR3 has 19 amino acids. V was shortened by 1 base and J by 2 bases, with 21 bases between the two germline ends. Germline assignment: CDR1 MGHRA and CDR2 YSYEKL. Written as DNA, the CDR3 is TGCGCCAGCAGCCAAGTCGCCCTGAAGCAGGTTTGGGGCAATCAGCCCCAGCATTTT. Amino acid sequence: CASSQVALKQVWGNQPQHF.

The V call is TRBV20-1, the J call TRBJ2-7, with a weak D call TRBD2 (6 bases). The CDR3 loop spans 11 amino acids. V dropped 6 bases and J dropped 3 bases, with 9 bases sitting between them. The germline gives CDR1 DFQATT, CDR2 SNEGSKA (reference sequence). The CDR3 loop reads CSATGDYEQYF. In DNA form, the CDR3 reads TGCAGTGCAACGGGAGACTACGAGCAGTACTTC.

This sequence joins TRBV4-2 and TRBJ2-1; D is possibly TRBD1 (5 bases). Germline-derived CDR1 and CDR2 are LGHNA and YNFKEQ. The CDR3 consists of 14 residues. V was pared by 0 bases and J by 10 bases, with 13 bases between. The CDR3 DNA reads TGTGCCAGCAGCCAAGATTATGGCAGGGAAGAGCAGTTCTTC. Amino acids: CASSQDYGREEQFF.

The chain uses TRBV10-1 and TRBJ1-1; D gene unclear. Germline V gives CDR1 WNHNN, CDR2 SYGVQD (reference sequence). The length of the CDR3 is 11 residues. Trimming cost V 5 bases and J 5 bases, with 6 bases left between them. The CDR3 sequence is CASSRGTEAFF. CDR3 in DNA: TGCGCCAGCAGTCGTGGGACTGAAGCTTTCTTT.

This clone was detected only once. This chain joins TRBV5-1 and TRBJ1-1; the D gene is possibly TRBD1 (6 bases). Germline V CDR1 and CDR2: SGHRS, YFSETQ. The germline V and J ends were trimmed by 2 bases and 1 base, with 12 bases remaining between them. The CDR3 spans 15 residues. The DNA for the CDR3 is TGCGCCAGCAGCTTATCAGGACAGACGAACACTGAAGCTTTCTTT. It specifies CASSLSGQTNTEAFF.

The V call is TRBV15, the J call TRBJ2-1, with D perhaps TRBD1 or TRBD2 (5 bases each). CDR3 length equals 17 residues. The ends were cut back, 5 bases at V and 10 bases at J, with 27 bases in the middle. Germline V gene data show CDR1 as LNHNV and CDR2 as YYDKDF (reference sequence). The CDR3 here is CATSFEGRHSILGEQFF. The CDR3 DNA sequence: TGTGCCACCAGCTTCGAGGGGCGGCATAGCATATTGGGCGAGCAGTTCTTC. Full variable domain (outside the CDR3, taken from reference TRBV15 and TRBJ2-1): DAMVIQNPRYQVTQFGKPVTLSCSQTLNHNVMYWYQQKSSQAPKLLFHYYDKDFNNEADTPDNFQSRRPNTSFCFLDIRSPGLGDTAMYLCATSFEGRHSILGEQFFGPGTRLTVL.

The genes are TRBV4-1 and TRBJ2-3; 10 bases map to TRBD2. The CDR3 spans 16 residues. In germline, CDR1 is MGHRA, CDR2 YSYEKL. After removal of 0 bases from V and 8 bases from J, the junction contained 8 bases not matched to a gene. CDR3 sequence reads: CASSQEPSGGVGTQYF. In DNA form, the CDR3 reads TGCGCCAGCAGCCAAGAACCCAGCGGGGGGGTAGGTACGCAGTATTTT.

By share, this clone ranks as medium-sized. This chain connects TRBV5-1 to TRBJ1-1; D call uncertain. Germline CDR1 reads SGHRS; CDR2 reads YFSETQ. Trimming shortened V by 4 bases and J by 1 base, and 8 bases separated the two germline ends. The CDR3 runs 13 residues. Written as DNA, the CDR3 is TGCGCCAGCAGCAGTGGGGAGAACACTGAAGCTTTCTTT. As protein: CASSSGENTEAFF.

A single count supports this clone. This chain joins TRBV6-5 and TRBJ2-7; a weak D match, TRBD2 (5 bases). This CDR3 is 14 amino acids long. Trimming removed 5 bases at V and 0 bases at J, with 11 bases between. Per the germline V gene, CDR1 is MNHEY and CDR2 is SVGAGI. DNA of the CDR3: TGTGCCAGCAGTGAAAGCGGCCACTCCTACGAGCAGTACTTC. Protein product: CASSESGHSYEQYF.

This clone was observed a handful of times. V and J are TRBV10-3 and TRBJ2-3; D unresolved. CDR1 and CDR2 from the germline V gene are ENHRY and SYGVKD. The CDR3 contains 13 residues. Trimming took off 8 bases at V and 0 bases at J, with 9 bases between the two ends. The chain's CDR3 is CAIGQPSTDTQYF. The CDR3, as DNA: TGTGCCATCGGGCAACCGAGCACAGATACGCAGTATTTT.

This chain connects TRBV30 to TRBJ2-5, with D unclear. Trimming left V 2 bases short and J 5 bases short, with 6 bases between. CDR3 length equals 11 residues. Per the germline V gene, CDR1 is GTSNPN and CDR2 is SVGIG (reference sequence). The CDR3 loop is CAWSNAETQYF. The CDR3 DNA reads TGTGCCTGGAGTAATGCGGAGACCCAGTACTTC.

The genes are TRBV10-3 and TRBJ2-3; D may be TRBD2 (6 bases). The CDR3 sequence is 15 residues long. V was pared by 6 bases and J by 1 base, with 14 bases between. Germline V gene lookup returns CDR1 ENHRY and CDR2 SYGVKD. The CDR3 region has the DNA TGTGCCATCAGCGTAGCGGTTTCGGGCACAGATACGCAGTATTTT. This gives the protein CAISVAVSGTDTQYF.

The chain carries TRBV13 and TRBJ1-1; D may be TRBD1 (6 bases). The V gene lost 5 bases and the J gene lost 7 bases, with 17 bases spanning the gap. The CDR3 extends over 14 amino acids. The germline V gene has CDR1 PRHDT and CDR2 FYEKMQ (reference sequence). The CDR3, as DNA: TGTGCCAGCAGCCAACAAACAGGGTGGGGTGAAGCTTTCTTT. As protein: CASSQQTGWGEAFF.

J is TRBJ1-5 and V is TRBV29-1; D may be TRBD1 (5 bases). Germline CDR1 and CDR2: SQVTM and ANQGSEA. Deletions cut 5 bases from V and 7 bases from J, with 15 bases between. CDR3 length equals 13 residues. CDR3 sequence: CSVQSGGDQPQHF. CDR3 in DNA: TGCAGCGTTCAGTCTGGCGGGGACCAGCCCCAGCATTTT. Full variable domain (rest looked up from reference TRBV29-1 and TRBJ1-5): SAVISQKPSRDICQRGTSLTIQCQVDSQVTMMFWYRQQPGQSLTLIATANQGSEATYESGFVIDKFPISRPNLTFSTLTVSNMSPEDSSIYLCSVQSGGDQPQHFGDGTRLSIL.

The chain employs TRBV5-1 and TRBJ2-3; D possibly corresponds to TRBD1 (6 bases). In germline, CDR1 is SGHRS, CDR2 YFSETQ. Trimming cost V 2 bases and J 2 bases, with 12 bases left between them. This CDR3 has 15 residues. CDR3 region: CASSFGTTYTDTQYF. In DNA form, the CDR3 reads TGCGCCAGCAGCTTCGGGACAACATACACAGATACGCAGTATTTT.

This clone appeared a few times. The rearrangement links TRBV5-4 to TRBJ2-5, with D unclear. Germline values: CDR1 SGHNT, CDR2 YYREEE (reference sequence). The V end lost 5 bases, the J end lost 5 bases, and 13 bases lay between the germline ends. CDR3 length: 13 residues. CDR3: CASSPLSSETQYF. The CDR3 DNA sequence: TGTGCCAGCAGTCCATTATCATCGGAGACCCAGTACTTC.

The chain has TRBV4-3 and TRBJ2-2; no clear D. The CDR3 loop spans 14 amino acids. The V gene's germline CDR1 is LGHNA and CDR2 YSLEER. The V end was cut by 0 bases, the J end by 3 bases, with 5 bases between. The CDR3 DNA sequence: TGCGCCAGCAGCCAAGATGTACACACCGGGGAGCTGTTTTTT. This codes for CASSQDVHTGELFF.

This rearrangement joins TRBV6-5 to TRBJ2-5, with TRBD2 matching over 8 bases. This CDR3 spans 16 amino acids. The junction had 10 bases not matched to a gene; V was cut back by 0 bases and J by 7 bases. CDR1 and CDR2 (germline): MNHEY, SVGAGI. The CDR3 here is CASSYSGREGLGTQYF. DNA for the CDR3: TGTGCCAGCAGTTACTCGGGACGGGAGGGCCTTGGGACCCAGTACTTC.

The chain joins TRBV9 to TRBJ2-7; D tentatively reads TRBD1 or TRBD2 (5 bases each). Trimming took off 5 bases at V and 7 bases at J, with 19 bases between the two ends. The CDR3 spans 14 residues. In germline, CDR1 is SGDLS, CDR2 YYNGEE. The CDR3 region is CASSESGTPREQYF. The CDR3 DNA follows: TGTGCCAGCAGTGAATCCGGGACCCCTAGGGAGCAGTACTTC. The full variable domain, its missing parts supplied by reference TRBV9 and TRBJ2-7, is DSGVTQTPKHLITATGQRVTLRCSPRSGDLSVYWYQQSLDQGLQFLIQYYNGEERAKGNILERFSAQQFPDLHSELNLSSLELGDSALYFCASSESGTPREQYFGPGTRLTVT.

J is TRBJ2-7 and V is TRBV28, with a tentative D call TRBD2 (5 bases). The V gene lost 5 bases and the J gene lost 3 bases, with 11 bases spanning the gap. Per germline, CDR1 MDHEN and CDR2 SYDVKM. CDR3 length: 13 residues. The CDR3 region is CASSLRDFYEQYF. The CDR3 nucleotides are TGTGCCAGCAGTCTCCGGGATTTCTACGAGCAGTACTTC.

The chain couples TRBV6-5 to TRBJ2-1; D is perhaps TRBD1 or TRBD2 (5 bases each). The germline CDR1 and CDR2 sequences are MNHEY and SVGAGI. This CDR3 is built from 14 residues. The germline V and J ends were trimmed by 5 bases and 8 bases, with 16 bases remaining between them. The CDR3 DNA is TGTGCCAGCAGTCTTCCCCGGGACGTGGATGAGCAGTTCTTC. Translated, it gives CASSLPRDVDEQFF.

CDR3 residues: CASSVASHNEQFF. The DNA for the CDR3 is TGTGCCAGCAGCGTAGCTTCGCACAATGAGCAGTTCTTC. V is TRBV9 and J is TRBJ2-1; D unclear. Germline V lookup: CDR1 SGDLS, CDR2 YYNGEE. The ends were cut back, 0 bases at V and 5 bases at J, with 6 bases in the middle. This CDR3 contains 13 residues.

The chain combines TRBV28 with TRBJ2-1, with D possibly being TRBD1 or TRBD2 (5 bases each). The CDR3 is 17 residues long. Trimming removed 6 bases from V and 7 bases from J, with 25 bases in between. CDR1 MDHEN and CDR2 SYDVKM come from the germline V gene. CDR3 sequence reads: CASRTPYLASEGNEQFF. In nucleotides, the CDR3 is TGTGCCAGCAGGACCCCGTATTTAGCGTCTGAGGGGAATGAGCAGTTCTTC.

This clone was observed a handful of times. The chain links TRBV5-1 to TRBJ1-2, with no clear D. The germline gives CDR1 SGHRS, CDR2 YFSETQ. Trimming shortened V by 3 bases and J by 2 bases, and 14 bases separated the two germline ends. The CDR3 loop spans 15 amino acids. CDR3 DNA sequence: TGCGCCAGCAGCTCCCGGGCACAGAAGAACTATGGCTACACCTTC. Amino acids: CASSSRAQKNYGYTF.